This T cell receptor (beta chain) was obtained from a study of PD-1 blockade in classical Hodgkin lymphoma. Study results and caveats: CD4+ TCR diversity climbed significantly by C4D1, unlike CD8+ TCR diversity.

Comment on this clone: As yet, its antigen is unknown.

Time point noted: cycle 4 day 1 (C4D1), after 6 weeks of nivolumab. After autologous stem cell transplantation all patients relapsed, and prior brentuximab vedotin exposure differed between cohorts. Negative selection with magnetic separation was used to purify CD4+ T cells from thawed PBMCs. Repertoires were generated with immunoSEQ multiplex PCR, while TCRdb's copy carries only in-frame clones and drops some. This table has about 30,000 clones, about 86% appearing once. The germline V and J ends were trimmed by 7 bases and 4 bases, with 8 bases remaining between them. CDR1 and CDR2 from the germline V gene are SNHLY and FYNNEI. This CDR3 is built from 12 residues.

This chain links TRBV2 with TRBJ2-1; D remains unclear. The source material was CD4+ T cells from blood, sampled before the fourth cycle of nivolumab. This TCR came from a human donor with classical Hodgkin lymphoma. CDR3 nucleotides: TGTGCCAGCAAACGCGCATACAATGAGCAGTTCTTC. Encoded protein: CASKRAYNEQFF.